These 21 T cell receptor beta chains were sequenced from one sample in a study of blood T cells in healthy people across ages. Together with a sample-barcoded 5' primer, a J-beta primer mix was included in a second PCR lasting about 6 to 12 cycles. TCRdb redid the calling of the 5' RACE reads with MiXCR, one entry per CDR3 protein. The sample consists of 1,100,000 or so distinct CDR3 sequences, less than 50% of them appearing once. The material sequenced was blood. Receptors were obtained from an older woman in good health.

J is TRBJ2-5 and V is TRBV12-3 or TRBV12-4; the match to TRBD1 covers 10 bases. With V trimmed by 9 bases and J by 1 base, 8 bases remained unmatched. This CDR3 is built from 15 residues. This chain's CDR3 is CASTRDRGSQETQYF. DNA of the CDR3: TGTGCCAGTACCCGGGACAGGGGATCCCAAGAGACCCAGTACTTC.

This clonotype was seen a few times. CDR3 bases: TGCAGTGCCCAAGACACCTCAGGAGCCTACGAGCAGTACTTC. Translation gives CSAQDTSGAYEQYF. The chain combines TRBV20-1 with TRBJ2-7; D gene unclear. The CDR3 is 14 amino acids. CDR1 and CDR2 (germline): DFQATT, SNEGSKA (reference sequence). V gave up 6 bases and J gave up 2 bases, with 17 bases separating them.

This rearrangement joins TRBV20-1 to TRBJ2-7; TRBD2 agrees at 12 bases. The V gene end was trimmed by 6 bases and the J gene end by 4 bases; junction bases not matched to a gene: 19. Germline V CDR1 and CDR2: DFQATT, SNEGSKA (reference sequence). The CDR3 length is 18 residues. This chain's CDR3 is CSASTSGRPGWPLYEQYF. The CDR3 DNA sequence: TGCAGTGCCTCAACTAGCGGGAGGCCCGGTTGGCCTTTATACGAGCAGTACTTC.

The rearrangement joins TRBV7-8 to TRBJ2-3; D might be TRBD2 (6 bases). From germline, CDR1 is SGHVS and CDR2 FQNEAQ. Trimming left V 3 bases short and J 5 bases short, with 21 bases between. The CDR3 length is 17 residues. CDR3 sequence reads: CASSFGAGGHGRDTQYF. The DNA for the CDR3 is TGTGCCAGCAGCTTCGGAGCGGGTGGTCACGGGAGAGATACGCAGTATTTT. Complete variable domain (other parts from reference TRBV7-8 and TRBJ2-3): GAGVSQSPRYKVAKRGQDVALRCDPISGHVSLFWYQQALGQGPEFLTYFQNEAQLDKSGLPSDRFFAERPEGSVSTLKIQRTQQEDSAVYLCASSFGAGGHGRDTQYFGPGTRLTVL.

Here the CDR3 reads CASSHKSGAFF. In DNA, the CDR3 is TGTGCCAGCAGTCACAAGTCCGGAGCTTTCTTT. V gene TRBV3-1 combines with J gene TRBJ1-1; D gene unclear. There are 11 residues in the CDR3. Germline assignment: CDR1 LGHDT and CDR2 YNNKEL (reference sequence). Trimming left V 6 bases short and J 10 bases short, with 12 bases between.

The V gene is TRBV2, the J gene TRBJ2-1, with D unclear. The CDR3 is 12 residues long. V was clipped by 1 base and J by 6 bases, with 4 bases between them. CDR1 and CDR2 from the germline V gene are SNHLY and FYNNEI. This CDR3 reads CASSEGFNEQFF. The DNA for the CDR3 is TGTGCCAGCAGTGAAGGCTTCAATGAGCAGTTCTTC.

V usage is TRBV28 and J usage is TRBJ1-1; 7 bases fit TRBD1. CDR3 length: 15 amino acids. Germline trimming cut 5 bases from V and 4 bases from J; bases unmatched to any gene: 10. Germline V lookup: CDR1 MDHEN, CDR2 SYDVKM. The CDR3 protein is CASSLEGALFTEAFF. In DNA, the CDR3 is TGTGCCAGCAGTCTTGAGGGGGCGTTGTTCACTGAAGCTTTCTTT. Using reference TRBV28 and TRBJ1-1 for the parts outside the CDR3, the full variable domain is DVKVTQSSRYLVKRTGEKVFLECVQDMDHENMFWYRQDPGLGLRLIYFSYDVKMKEKGDIPEGYSVSREKKERFSLILESASTNQTSMYLCASSLEGALFTEAFFGQGTRLTVV.

As regards this clonotype: Given a much more abundant clone one base away, this may be a read error. The genes are TRBV4-2 and TRBJ1-4; D remains unclear. Germline values: CDR1 LGHNA, CDR2 YNFKEQ. The V and J ends lost 2 bases and 8 bases respectively, with 18 bases between them. The CDR3 covers 16 residues. The CDR3 spells CASSQPRQPSGEKLFF. The DNA of the CDR3 is TGTGCCAGCAGCCAACCTCGGCAGCCGTCCGGGGAAAAACTGTTTTTT.

In regard to this clonotype: Compared with germline, one end of the junction differs, possibly owing to a read error. The chain links TRBV4-1 to TRBJ2-3; a weak D match, TRBD2 (5 bases). The CDR3 length is 14 residues. Per germline, CDR1 MGHRA and CDR2 YSYEKL. The CDR3 region has the DNA TGCACCAGCAGCCAAGAGGGCGGAACAGATACGCAGTATTTT. Its protein is CTSSQEGGTDTQYF.

The rearrangement links TRBV5-1 to TRBJ2-1; either TRBD1 or TRBD2 may supply D (5 bases each). V was trimmed by 0 bases and J by 10 bases, leaving 14 bases between them. The V gene's germline CDR1 is SGHRS and CDR2 YFSETQ. CDR3 length: 14 residues. CDR3 region: CASSLGDGAGEQFF. In nucleotides, the CDR3 is TGCGCCAGCAGCTTGGGGGACGGAGCTGGGGAGCAGTTCTTC. The variable domain in full, completed from reference TRBV5-1 and TRBJ2-1, reads KAGVTQTPRYLIKTRGQQVTLSCSPISGHRSVSWYQQTPGQGLQFLFEYFSETQRNKGNFPGRFSGRQFSNSRSEMNVSTLELGDSALYLCASSLGDGAGEQFFGPGTRLTVL.

The rearrangement links TRBV27 to TRBJ1-2, with 7 positions matching TRBD1. From germline, CDR1 is MNHEY and CDR2 SMNVEV (reference sequence). Trimming took 7 bases from V and 3 from J; bases not matched to a gene: 14. The CDR3 totals 16 residues. The CDR3 DNA reads as TGTGCCAGCACGTGGCAAGGGGGCGCGGTTTACTATGGCTACACCTTC. Amino acids: CASTWQGGAVYYGYTF.

This rearrangement joins TRBV21-1 to TRBJ1-2; the D call TRBD1 from the table was never checked on the DNA. TRBV21-1 is a listed pseudogene. This CDR3 has 15 amino acids. The CDR3 DNA sequence: TGTGCCAGCAGCAGTCCGACAGGGGTTTACTATGGCTACACCTTC. This encodes CASSSPTGVYYGYTF.

The chain couples TRBV30 to TRBJ2-4; TRBD1 agrees at 8 bases. CDR1 is GTSNPN, CDR2 SVGIG, per germline (reference sequence). The J segment lost 9 bases and the V segment lost 5 bases, leaving 6 bases of the junction unmatched. The CDR3 is made up of 12 amino acids. CDR3 bases: TGTGCCTGGGAGACAGGGGCGCGCATTCAGTACTTC. It translates to CAWETGARIQYF.

The rearrangement joins TRBV5-6 to TRBJ2-5; maybe TRBD2 (6 bases). CDR3 length equals 15 residues. With 4 bases removed from V and 11 bases from J, the gap between germline ends came to 24 bases. CDR1 is SGHDT, CDR2 YYEEEE, per germline. This chain's CDR3 is CASSTPGTRYNEQYF. CDR3 DNA: TGTGCCAGCAGCACCCCCGGGACTCGCTACAATGAGCAGTACTTC.

The chain is built from TRBV6-2 or TRBV6-3 and TRBJ2-1, with D maybe TRBD1 (5 bases). The end of the DNA aligns better with TRBJ2-7, so the J call may be wrong. Germline V gene sequence: CDR1 MNHEY, CDR2 SVGEGT. CDR3 length: 15 amino acids. The CDR3 region has the DNA TGTGCCAGCAGTTACCGACAGAGCTCCTACAATGAGCAGTACTTC. This translates into CASSYRQSSYNEQYF.

The chain is built from TRBV6-6 and TRBJ1-1; D is ambiguous. Germline CDR1 is MNHNY and CDR2 is SVGAGI (reference sequence). CDR3 length: 15 amino acids. V lost 4 bases and J lost 0, with 12 bases in between. CDR3 DNA sequence: TGTGCCAGCAGTTTCACTCGTACAGTGAACACTGAAGCTTTCTTT. It is translated as CASSFTRTVNTEAFF.

Worth noting for this clonotype: A much larger clonotype is one base distant, so this may be a read error. The genes are TRBV5-1 and TRBJ2-7; no clear D. This CDR3 is built from 15 residues. The ends were cut back, 3 bases at V and 3 bases at J, with 16 bases in the middle. Germline values: CDR1 SGHRS, CDR2 YFSETQ. CDR3 sequence: CASSWNSGSFYEQYF. CDR3 coding DNA: TGCGCCAGCAGCTGGAACTCGGGCAGCTTCTACGAGCAGTACTTC.

The rearrangement links TRBV24-1 to TRBJ2-1; 8 bases are shared with TRBD2. Germline CDR1 and CDR2: KGHDR and SFDVKD. V dropped 4 bases and J dropped 5; count of bases not matched to a gene: 6. This CDR3 region has 15 residues. In DNA form, the CDR3 reads TGTGCCACCAGTGACCTCAGCGGGAGAGACAATGAGCAGTTCTTC. Protein: CATSDLSGRDNEQFF.

The chain has TRBV7-9 and TRBJ2-1; 14 bases are shared with TRBD2. CDR3 length equals 17 residues. The V and J ends lost 1 base and 8 bases, in that order; junction bases with no gene match: 7. CDR1 SEHNR and CDR2 FQNEAQ come from the germline V gene (reference sequence). CDR3: CASSLGMGLAGDHEQFF. In DNA, the CDR3 is TGTGCCAGCAGCTTAGGTATGGGACTAGCGGGAGATCATGAGCAGTTCTTC.

CDR3 sequence (DNA): TGTGCCACCAAATCTGGGGCCAACGTCCTGACTTTC. This gives the protein CATKSGANVLTF. The chain is built from TRBV6-4 and TRBJ2-6, with D uncertain. Germline V lookup: CDR1 MRHNA, CDR2 SNTAGT. The CDR3 length is 12 residues. The germline V and J ends were trimmed by 10 bases and 1 base, with 5 bases remaining between them.

The chain recombines TRBV20-1 with TRBJ2-1; D remains ambiguous. V was pared by 3 bases and J by 0 bases, with 6 bases between. Germline lookup yields CDR1 DFQATT and CDR2 SNEGSKA (reference sequence). The CDR3 is made up of 13 amino acids. Here the CDR3 reads CSASWSSYNEQFF. The DNA of the CDR3 is TGCAGTGCTAGCTGGAGCTCCTACAATGAGCAGTTCTTC.